A selection of T cell receptor beta chains follows, all from one sample in a study of blood T cell repertoires in COVID-19. Only in-frame clones appear in the TCRdb table, and some are missing; sequencing was by immunoSEQ multiplex PCR. The sample has fewer than 350,000 clones; about 86% are singletons. The sequenced sample was peripheral blood. All receptors derive from a woman aged 30 to 39 with COVID-19, enrolled during active disease. CDR3s include the opening cysteine and the closing phenylalanine or tryptophan. The order of the fields is clone size, V gene, J gene, D gene, CDR3 DNA, CDR3 protein. D genes are given only for firm matches. Size is stated for part of the rows, as once, few or many counts, or as a class when the clone is expanded.

clone size: -
V gene: TRBV6-5
J gene: TRBJ2-7
D gene: TRBD1
CDR3 DNA: TGTGCCAGCAGCCTACTTGGGGACAGGATCTACGAGCAGTACTTC
CDR3 protein: CASSLLGDRIYEQYF

clone size: -
V gene: TRBV6-1
J gene: TRBJ1-2
D gene: -
CDR3 DNA: TGTGCCAGCAGTGATGACAGTATTCGGGGCTACACCTTC
CDR3 protein: CASSDDSIRGYTF

clone size: -
V gene: TRBV11-1
J gene: TRBJ2-1
D gene: TRBD1
CDR3 DNA: TGTGCCAGCAGCCATAAAACAGGGGGAGAGCAGTTCTTC
CDR3 protein: CASSHKTGGEQFF

clone size: -
V gene: TRBV6-6
J gene: TRBJ1-2
D gene: -
CDR3 DNA: TGTGCCAGCACCCCCGGAGAGCCCAACTATGGCTACACCTTC
CDR3 protein: CASTPGEPNYGYTF

clone size: -
V gene: TRBV6-5
J gene: TRBJ2-7
D gene: -
CDR3 DNA: TGTGCCAGCAAAGGGGCCCTCCTCTCCTACGAGCAGTACTTC
CDR3 protein: CASKGALLSYEQYF

clone size: -
V gene: TRBV15
J gene: TRBJ2-1
D gene: TRBD2
CDR3 DNA: TGTGCCACCAGCAGAGGGGTAGCGGGGGCCCTGGATGAGCAGTTCTTC
CDR3 protein: CATSRGVAGALDEQFF

clone size: few
V gene: TRBV7-9
J gene: TRBJ1-1
D gene: TRBD1
CDR3 DNA: TGTGCCAGCAGAAGAGGGGGACAGCCGAACACTGAAGCTTTCTTT
CDR3 protein: CASRRGGQPNTEAFF

clone size: -
V gene: TRBV5-6
J gene: TRBJ2-7
D gene: TRBD2
CDR3 DNA: TGTGCCAGCAGCTTACTAGCGGGGGGAGCGAAGGAGCAGTACTTC
CDR3 protein: CASSLLAGGAKEQYF

clone size: -
V gene: TRBV27
J gene: TRBJ2-7
D gene: -
CDR3 DNA: TGTGCCAGCAGCTCCTCCTTCGGGACAATACTTTACGAGCAGTACTTC
CDR3 protein: CASSSSFGTILYEQYF

clone size: -
V gene: TRBV7-2
J gene: TRBJ2-7
D gene: -
CDR3 DNA: TGTGCCAGCAGCCCCGCCCGGGCCAGCGGCGAGCAGTACTTC
CDR3 protein: CASSPARASGEQYF

clone size: -
V gene: TRBV6-1
J gene: TRBJ1-6
D gene: -
CDR3 DNA: TGTGCCAGCAGTGAAGCGCAGGGGTTCCCCCTCCACTTT
CDR3 protein: CASSEAQGFPLHF

clone size: -
V gene: TRBV11-3
J gene: TRBJ2-4
D gene: -
CDR3 DNA: TGTGCCAGCAGCCCGCCCGAGTCCCCTAACATTCAGTACTTC
CDR3 protein: CASSPPESPNIQYF

clone size: once
V gene: TRBV5-1
J gene: TRBJ1-2
D gene: -
CDR3 DNA: TGCGCCAGCAGCTTGTTACTGTCCGATGGCTACACCTTC
CDR3 protein: CASSLLLSDGYTF

clone size: once
V gene: TRBV5-1
J gene: TRBJ2-2
D gene: -
CDR3 DNA: TGCGCCAGCAGCTTGAGGCAGGGGCGAAGCACCGGGGAGCTGTTTTTT
CDR3 protein: CASSLRQGRSTGELFF

clone size: -
V gene: TRBV19
J gene: TRBJ1-5
D gene: -
CDR3 DNA: TGTGCCAGTAGTAAAGGAGGCACGAATCAGCCCCAGCATTTT
CDR3 protein: CASSKGGTNQPQHF

clone size: -
V gene: TRBV19
J gene: TRBJ1-1
D gene: -
CDR3 DNA: TGTGCCAGTAATATCAGGGGTTCGGGTGAAGCTTTCTTT
CDR3 protein: CASNIRGSGEAFF

clone size: -
V gene: TRBV19
J gene: TRBJ1-1
D gene: -
CDR3 DNA: TGTGCCAGTAGTATGGGGGGAAACACTGAAGCTTTCTTT
CDR3 protein: CASSMGGNTEAFF

clone size: -
V gene: TRBV7-8
J gene: TRBJ1-2
D gene: -
CDR3 DNA: TGTGCCAGCAGCTTAGTGGGACATAACTATGGCTACACCTTC
CDR3 protein: CASSLVGHNYGYTF

clone size: -
V gene: TRBV11-3
J gene: TRBJ2-7
D gene: -
CDR3 DNA: TGTGCCAGCAGCTTATCGGGGGTTCCCTCCTACGAGCAGTACTTC
CDR3 protein: CASSLSGVPSYEQYF

clone size: once
V gene: TRBV11-2
J gene: TRBJ1-3
D gene: -
CDR3 DNA: TGTGCCAGCAGCTTAGAATACGGTTTCACCATATATTTT
CDR3 protein: CASSLEYGFTIYF

clone size: -
V gene: TRBV5-1
J gene: TRBJ2-2
D gene: TRBD1
CDR3 DNA: TGCGCCAGCAGCACGACAGGGGAGGCCGGGGAGCTGTTTTTT
CDR3 protein: CASSTTGEAGELFF

clone size: -
V gene: TRBV30
J gene: TRBJ2-4
D gene: TRBD1
CDR3 DNA: TGTGCCTGGAGTAGGACAGGGGGCTTAGGAAACATTCAGTACTTC
CDR3 protein: CAWSRTGGLGNIQYF

clone size: -
V gene: TRBV12-5
J gene: TRBJ2-3
D gene: -
CDR3 DNA: TGTGCTAGTGGAGGAGGAATTTCTAGCACAGATACGCAGTATTTT
CDR3 protein: CASGGGISSTDTQYF

clone size: -
V gene: TRBV6-6
J gene: TRBJ1-6
D gene: TRBD1
CDR3 DNA: TGTGCCAGCAGTCCTGACAGGGATCTTTTACAAAATTCACCCCTCCACTTT
CDR3 protein: CASSPDRDLLQNSPLHF

clone size: -
V gene: TRBV3-1/TRBV3-2
J gene: TRBJ2-7
D gene: TRBD2
CDR3 DNA: TGTGCCAGCAGCCGTACTAGCGGGTCCTACGAGCAGTACTTC
CDR3 protein: CASSRTSGSYEQYF

clone size: once
V gene: TRBV18
J gene: TRBJ2-7
D gene: TRBD1
CDR3 DNA: TGTGCCAGCGGGGGACAGGGGGGTTACGAGCAGTACTTC
CDR3 protein: CASGGQGGYEQYF

clone size: -
V gene: TRBV4-1
J gene: TRBJ1-2
D gene: TRBD1
CDR3 DNA: TGCGCCAGCAGCCAAGGGACAGGGGGGATCTATGGCTACACCTTC
CDR3 protein: CASSQGTGGIYGYTF

clone size: -
V gene: TRBV6-6
J gene: TRBJ2-5
D gene: -
CDR3 DNA: TGTGCCAGCAGCAGGGCCGGGGAGACCCAGTACTTC
CDR3 protein: CASSRAGETQYF

clone size: -
V gene: TRBV18
J gene: TRBJ1-5
D gene: -
CDR3 DNA: TGTGCCAGCTCACCACCCGGACCGACACAGGGCAATCAGCCCCAGCATTTT
CDR3 protein: CASSPPGPTQGNQPQHF

clone size: -
V gene: TRBV4-1
J gene: TRBJ2-5
D gene: -
CDR3 DNA: TGCGCCAGCAGCCAAGATCTAAGCCACGCCGAGACCCAGTACTTC
CDR3 protein: CASSQDLSHAETQYF

clone size: -
V gene: TRBV7-8
J gene: TRBJ2-7
D gene: -
CDR3 DNA: TGTGCCAGCAGCTTTTCGTGGGCGAGCGAGCAGTACTTC
CDR3 protein: CASSFSWASEQYF

clone size: -
V gene: TRBV28
J gene: TRBJ2-1
D gene: -
CDR3 DNA: TGTGCCACGGGAGCGGCCCACTACAATGAGCAGTTCTTC
CDR3 protein: CATGAAHYNEQFF

clone size: -
V gene: TRBV11-2
J gene: TRBJ2-7
D gene: TRBD2
CDR3 DNA: TGTGCCAGCAGCCCAGGACTAGCGGGGGGCCTAACCTACGAGCAGTACTTC
CDR3 protein: CASSPGLAGGLTYEQYF

clone size: -
V gene: TRBV29-1
J gene: TRBJ1-2
D gene: TRBD1
CDR3 DNA: TGCAGCGTGGGGGACAGTCCCCTATCGATTGGCTACACCTTC
CDR3 protein: CSVGDSPLSIGYTF

clone size: -
V gene: TRBV3-1/TRBV3-2
J gene: TRBJ2-1
D gene: -
CDR3 DNA: TGTGCCAGCAGTCACGGGGGGCCTTACAATGAGCAGTTCTTC
CDR3 protein: CASSHGGPYNEQFF

clone size: -
V gene: TRBV28
J gene: TRBJ1-2
D gene: TRBD1
CDR3 DNA: TGTGCCAGCAGCCCTCGCGGGACAGGGGGCCTTCAGATGCATGGCTACACCTTC
CDR3 protein: CASSPRGTGGLQMHGYTF

clone size: -
V gene: TRBV5-6
J gene: TRBJ2-3
D gene: TRBD1
CDR3 DNA: TGTGCCAGCAGCCGACGGGACAGGGGTCAGGATACGCAGTATTTT
CDR3 protein: CASSRRDRGQDTQYF

clone size: once
V gene: TRBV27
J gene: TRBJ2-7
D gene: -
CDR3 DNA: TGTGCCAGCAGTTCAGGCAGGTTCAGCGAGCAGTACTTC
CDR3 protein: CASSSGRFSEQYF

clone size: -
V gene: TRBV28
J gene: TRBJ2-1
D gene: -
CDR3 DNA: TGTGCCAGCAGTTTTCTCGCGGGTGAGCAGTTCTTC
CDR3 protein: CASSFLAGEQFF

clone size: -
V gene: TRBV18
J gene: TRBJ2-3
D gene: -
CDR3 DNA: TGTGCCAGCTCACCTGGGCAGCCCGGCACAGATACGCAGTATTTT
CDR3 protein: CASSPGQPGTDTQYF

clone size: -
V gene: TRBV3-1/TRBV3-2
J gene: TRBJ2-7
D gene: -
CDR3 DNA: TGTGCCAGCCGGGAAGGGGGGGCGCTCGAGCAGTACTTC
CDR3 protein: CASREGGALEQYF

clone size: -
V gene: TRBV4-1
J gene: TRBJ2-7
D gene: TRBD2
CDR3 DNA: TGCGCCAGCAGCCAAGGTGGAGCGGGGGGGCCGAGGGAGCAGTACTTC
CDR3 protein: CASSQGGAGGPREQYF

clone size: -
V gene: TRBV6-5
J gene: TRBJ1-2
D gene: -
CDR3 DNA: TGTGCCACCAAGGGGGGGAATGGCTACACCTTC
CDR3 protein: CATKGGNGYTF

clone size: -
V gene: TRBV9
J gene: TRBJ1-1
D gene: -
CDR3 DNA: TGTGCCAGCAGCGTCTGGGACACCAATTTTAACACTGAAGCTTTCTTT
CDR3 protein: CASSVWDTNFNTEAFF

clone size: -
V gene: TRBV7-9
J gene: TRBJ2-7
D gene: -
CDR3 DNA: TGTGCCAGCAGCTTAGCCCGGGACACAGCCTACGAGCAGTACTTC
CDR3 protein: CASSLARDTAYEQYF

clone size: -
V gene: TRBV27
J gene: TRBJ2-7
D gene: TRBD1
CDR3 DNA: TGTGCCAGCAGTTCCCCGGGACAGGGGAGGGACGAGCAGTACTTC
CDR3 protein: CASSSPGQGRDEQYF

clone size: -
V gene: TRBV18
J gene: TRBJ1-6
D gene: -
CDR3 DNA: TGTGCCAGCTCACCGTCAGGGGCCATTAATTCACCCCTCCACTTT
CDR3 protein: CASSPSGAINSPLHF

clone size: -
V gene: TRBV29-1
J gene: TRBJ2-5
D gene: TRBD1
CDR3 DNA: TGCAGCGTTGAAGGGGACAGGGCTATCCAGACCCAGTACTTC
CDR3 protein: CSVEGDRAIQTQYF

clone size: once
V gene: TRBV7-2
J gene: TRBJ2-3
D gene: TRBD2
CDR3 DNA: TGTGCCAGCAGCCGCTGGGGAGCGGGGCTAGCGGGAGATACGCAGTATTTT
CDR3 protein: CASSRWGAGLAGDTQYF

clone size: -
V gene: TRBV5-1
J gene: TRBJ2-2
D gene: -
CDR3 DNA: TGCGCCAGCCGGGTTAACACCGGGGAGCTGTTTTTT
CDR3 protein: CASRVNTGELFF

clone size: -
V gene: TRBV15
J gene: TRBJ1-3
D gene: -
CDR3 DNA: TGTGCCACCAGCACGTTTTACTCTGGAAACACCATATATTTT
CDR3 protein: CATSTFYSGNTIYF

clone size: -
V gene: TRBV30
J gene: TRBJ1-3
D gene: TRBD1
CDR3 DNA: TGTGCCTGGAGTCCACTGGGACAGTTAAGGATCTCTGGAAACACCATATATTTT
CDR3 protein: CAWSPLGQLRISGNTIYF

clone size: -
V gene: TRBV6-1
J gene: TRBJ1-5
D gene: -
CDR3 DNA: TGTGCCAGCAGTGAATGGGGGGGTAGCAATCAGCCCCAGCATTTT
CDR3 protein: CASSEWGGSNQPQHF

clone size: few
V gene: TRBV4-1
J gene: TRBJ1-1
D gene: -
CDR3 DNA: TGCGCCAGCAGCCAGGGCCGGAACACTGAAGCTTTCTTT
CDR3 protein: CASSQGRNTEAFF

clone size: -
V gene: TRBV6-5
J gene: TRBJ1-5
D gene: -
CDR3 DNA: TGTGCCAGCAGCGATACAGGGTCGGATCAGCCCCAGCATTTT
CDR3 protein: CASSDTGSDQPQHF

clone size: -
V gene: TRBV6-5
J gene: TRBJ2-2
D gene: -
CDR3 DNA: TGTGCCAGCAGTTTCAGCGCGAACACCGGGGAGCTGTTTTTT
CDR3 protein: CASSFSANTGELFF